One T cell receptor beta chain is described in this entry. The data were obtained in a study of blood T cell repertoires in COVID-19. The overall study: Some COVID-19 samples were acute and others convalescent; all came from the United States, Italy and Spain. From T cells, B-cell-depleted T cells, or PBMCs came the material, which was cDNA or gDNA.

Original processing notes: Estimated nucleated cell counts came from reference gene primer amplification. The method was immunoSEQ multiplex PCR; TCRdb's version includes in-frame clones alone and lacks a portion of them. That table supplies the V and J calls and clone size; D and trimming were determined from the DNA. The table shows fewer than 100,000 clones, with 80% occurring only once. The CDR3 contains 16 residues. V was clipped by 2 bases and J by 4 bases; unmatched bases: 11. Germline-derived CDR1 and CDR2 are SGHDT and YYEEEE. The source of this sequence is a woman aged 70 to 79 with acute or convalescent COVID-19. Specimen: peripheral blood. V gene TRBV5-6 combines with J gene TRBJ2-7; 8 nucleotides align to TRBD1. The CDR3 spells CASSFMGQAQWYEQYF. Written as DNA, the CDR3 is TGTGCCAGCAGCTTTATGGGACAGGCCCAATGGTACGAGCAGTACTTC.